A single T cell receptor beta chain is shown here with its context. Antigen unknown. It was with 60 Vbeta and 13 Jbeta primers that the PCR ran. Assay used: immunoSEQ multiplex PCR; TCRdb lists only in-frame clones, some missing. The sample records fewer than 130,000 clones, about 70% being singletons. J gave up 6 bases and V 4 bases, and 7 bases lay outside the gene matches. Germline values: CDR1 SGHVS, CDR2 FQNEAQ. CDR3 length equals 15 residues. This specimen belongs to a study of cytomegalovirus exposure and HLA in healthy donors. Study-level results: Most CMV-associated TCR beta chains appeared HLA-restricted in a later analysis. In a later analysis, DRB1 alleles had the most associated TCRs; HLA-C alleles the fewest. A list of approximately 150 TCR beta chains associated with cytomegalovirus was given. There were several of the most significant clusters that appeared linked to common viral pathogens in a later analysis.

The chain is built from TRBV7-8 and TRBJ2-1, with 9 bases matching TRBD2. This TCR came from a man between 45 and 60 years old in good health and CMV-seropositive. Specimen: PBMCs. CDR3 in amino acids: CASSSGLATVNEQFF. The CDR3 DNA follows: TGTGCCAGCAGCTCTGGACTAGCGACCGTCAATGAGCAGTTCTTC.